The 19 T cell receptor beta chains given below trace back to one sample, sequenced in a study of blood T cell repertoires in COVID-19 (dated by TCRdb to the early 2020s). Receptor amplification or capture employed the immunoSEQ multiplex PCR assay. TCRdb stores this immuneACCESS table with in-frame sequences only. Part of the clones is absent; in the studies checked, under half of the shortfall reflects unresolved V genes, and no reason is known for the rest. This sample comprises about 110,000 clones, 88% of them detected only once. Of the sample, over 2% falls within the top ten clones. The specimen sequenced was peripheral blood. The receptor source for this set is a human donor in a cohort sampled during active COVID-19.

The chain carries TRBV6-2 or TRBV6-3 and TRBJ2-7; 8 nucleotides agree with TRBD2. The trim removed 6 bases at V and 5 bases at J, leaving 12 bases unmatched. Germline V CDR1 and CDR2: MNHEY, SVGEGT. The length of the CDR3 is 15 residues. The CDR3 region has the DNA TGTGCCAGCAGCCGACGAACCGGGACTAGGGACGAGCAGTACTTC. As protein: CASSRRTGTRDEQYF.

The V call is TRBV15, the J call TRBJ2-3; no definite D call. V dropped 8 bases and J dropped 6 bases, with 6 bases sitting between them. CDR3 size: 10 residues. The germline CDR1 and CDR2 sequences are LNHNV and YYDKDF (reference sequence). The CDR3 loop is CATGPDTQYF. The CDR3 nucleotides are TGTGCCACCGGCCCGGATACGCAGTATTTT. Supplemented by reference TRBV15 and TRBJ2-3, the full variable domain reads DAMVIQNPRYQVTQFGKPVTLSCSQTLNHNVMYWYQQKSSQAPKLLFHYYDKDFNNEADTPDNFQSRRPNTSFCFLDIRSPGLGDTAMYLCATGPDTQYFGPGTRLTVL.

The J gene is TRBJ2-5, the V gene TRBV6-6, with D perhaps matching TRBD1 (6 bases). CDR1 is MNHNY and CDR2 is SVGAGI in the germline V gene (reference sequence). This CDR3 has 15 residues. Trimming took 6 bases from V and 1 from J, leaving 15 bases between them. CDR3 sequence reads: CASSLTGSAQETQYF. CDR3 in DNA: TGTGCCAGCAGCTTGACAGGTTCCGCCCAAGAGACCCAGTACTTC.

This rearrangement joins TRBV18 to TRBJ2-2, with TRBD1 identical over 10 bases. CDR3 size: 16 residues. V lost 0 bases to trimming and J lost 6 bases; unmatched junction nucleotides: 4. CDR1 is KGHSH and CDR2 is LQKENI in the germline V gene. The CDR3 sequence is CASSPPRQGAAGELFF. CDR3 nucleotide sequence: TGTGCCAGCTCACCACCGCGACAGGGGGCGGCCGGGGAGCTGTTTTTT.

The chain links TRBV13 to TRBJ2-1, with TRBD2 matching over 7 bases. From germline, CDR1 is PRHDT and CDR2 FYEKMQ (reference sequence). The CDR3 spans 16 residues. With 5 bases clipped from V and 3 bases from J, the junction kept 10 bases outside the gene matches. CDR3 bases: TGTGCCAGCAGCCCGATGGACGAGCGGGACTACAATGAGCAGTTCTTC. This sequence encodes CASSPMDERDYNEQFF.

The chain has TRBV19 and TRBJ1-6; D possibly corresponds to TRBD1 (5 bases). Germline V gives CDR1 LNHDA, CDR2 SQIVND (reference sequence). The CDR3 length is 15 residues. V was shortened by 3 bases and J by 10 bases, with 16 bases between the two germline ends. CDR3 bases: TGTGCCAGTAGTATGCTGTCGGGGGGGGGATCACCCCTCCACTTT. Its protein product is CASSMLSGGGSPLHF.

The chain couples TRBV2 to TRBJ1-4, with 7 bases matching TRBD1. Germline V lookup: CDR1 SNHLY, CDR2 FYNNEI. The CDR3 is 14 amino acids. Unmatched junction bases numbered 4, after V lost 6 bases and J lost 3 bases. The CDR3 DNA sequence: TGTGCCAGCAGATACAGGGGATCTAATGAAAAACTGTTTTTT. Translated, it gives CASRYRGSNEKLFF.

This clone was observed a handful of times. The chain recombines TRBV2 with TRBJ1-6; tentative D call: TRBD1 (6 bases). This CDR3 is 13 amino acids long. In germline, CDR1 is SNHLY, CDR2 FYNNEI. Trimming cost V 6 bases and J 6 bases, with 9 bases left between them. The CDR3 sequence is CASRVRGNSPLHF. The DNA of the CDR3 is TGTGCCAGCAGGGTCAGGGGTAATTCACCCCTCCACTTT.

The rearrangement joins TRBV28 to TRBJ1-5; tentative D call: TRBD1 (5 bases). The CDR3 runs 14 residues. Trimming shortened V by 6 bases and J by 3 bases, and 12 bases separated the two germline ends. Germline values: CDR1 MDHEN, CDR2 SYDVKM. DNA for the CDR3: TGTGCCAGCAGAGGACAACTTTCCAATCAGCCCCAGCATTTT. As protein: CASRGQLSNQPQHF. Drawing the rest from reference TRBV28 and TRBJ1-5, the complete variable domain is DVKVTQSSRYLVKRTGEKVFLECVQDMDHENMFWYRQDPGLGLRLIYFSYDVKMKEKGDIPEGYSVSREKKERFSLILESASTNQTSMYLCASRGQLSNQPQHFGDGTRLSIL.

J is TRBJ2-2 and V is TRBV5-1; D gene ambiguous. This CDR3 comprises 14 residues. The V end lost 3 bases, the J end lost 7 bases, and 13 bases lay between the germline ends. CDR1 and CDR2 (germline): SGHRS, YFSETQ. This chain's CDR3 is CASSSAQARGELFF. The DNA for the CDR3 is TGCGCCAGCAGCTCCGCCCAGGCCCGCGGGGAGCTGTTTTTT.

The V gene is TRBV6-5, the J gene TRBJ1-3, with D possibly TRBD1 on 5 matching bases. This CDR3 has 13 residues. Germline CDR1 is MNHEY and CDR2 is SVGAGI. V lost 5 bases and J lost 4, with 9 bases in between. The CDR3: CASSRGPGNTIYF. In DNA, the CDR3 is TGTGCCAGCAGTAGGGGTCCCGGAAACACCATATATTTT.

This chain uses TRBV3-1 (or the pseudogene TRBV3-2) with TRBJ2-7; 7 bases map to TRBD1. CDR1 LGHDT and CDR2 YNNKEL come from the germline V gene (reference sequence). The CDR3 contains 12 residues. The V segment lost 6 bases and the J segment 2 bases; nucleotides outside the gene matches: 1. The CDR3 here is CASRGQTYEQYF. CDR3 bases: TGTGCCAGCAGGGGACAGACCTACGAGCAGTACTTC.

This chain uses TRBV6-6 with TRBJ1-4; D is perhaps TRBD1 (5 bases). Trimming cost V 2 bases and J 6 bases, with 10 bases left between them. The length of the CDR3 is 14 residues. CDR1 and CDR2 (germline): MNHNY, SVGAGI (reference sequence). CDR3 region: CASSYGAGYEKLFF. In DNA form, the CDR3 reads TGTGCCAGCAGTTACGGGGCGGGGTATGAAAAACTGTTTTTT.

J is TRBJ1-2 and V is TRBV11-2; weak D call: TRBD1 (5 bases). CDR1 and CDR2 from the germline V gene are SGHAT and FQNNGV. V was pared by 3 bases and J by 6 bases, with 11 bases between. The CDR3 spans 13 residues. CDR3 in amino acids: CASSLAGGNGYTF. The CDR3 bases are TGTGCCAGCAGCTTGGCCGGGGGTAATGGCTACACCTTC.

This clone turned up a few times. V usage is TRBV5-6 and J usage is TRBJ2-7, with 9 positions matching TRBD1. With V trimmed by 4 bases and J by 5 bases, 7 bases remained unmatched. There are 14 residues in the CDR3. The germline V gene has CDR1 SGHDT and CDR2 YYEEEE. The CDR3 DNA reads as TGTGCCAGCAGCCCAGGGACAGGGTCTCACGAGCAGTACTTC. Its translation is CASSPGTGSHEQYF.

The J gene is TRBJ2-5, the V gene TRBV7-2, with a tentative D call TRBD2 (6 bases). Germline values: CDR1 SGHTA, CDR2 FQGNSA. This CDR3 region has 15 residues. V was cut by 4 bases and J by 3 bases, with 15 bases left in between. The CDR3 loop is CASSSAGRLEETQYF. Written as DNA, the CDR3 is TGTGCCAGCAGCTCTGCGGGACGGCTAGAAGAGACCCAGTACTTC. Filled out from reference TRBV7-2 and TRBJ2-5, the complete variable domain reads GAGVSQSPSNKVTEKGKDVELRCDPISGHTALYWYRQSLGQGLEFLIYFQGNSAPDKSGLPSDRFSAERTGGSVSTLTIQRTQQEDSAVYLCASSSAGRLEETQYFGPGTRLLVL.

The genes are TRBV29-1 and TRBJ2-1; 7 nucleotides match TRBD1. Germline V gene sequence: CDR1 SQVTM, CDR2 ANQGSEA. The V and J ends lost 7 bases and 6 bases, in that order; junction bases with no gene match: 15. The CDR3 has 15 residues. Here the CDR3 reads CSASGPSQGVNEQFF. The CDR3, as DNA: TGCAGCGCCTCAGGCCCCTCTCAGGGGGTCAATGAGCAGTTCTTC.

This chain uses TRBV30 with TRBJ2-1; a weak D match, TRBD2 (6 bases). Per germline, CDR1 GTSNPN and CDR2 SVGIG (reference sequence). CDR3 length: 14 residues. The V and J ends lost 4 bases and 5 bases respectively, with 15 bases between them. CDR3 protein: CAWTPTRMDNEQFF. Here the CDR3 DNA reads TGTGCCTGGACTCCGACTAGGATGGACAATGAGCAGTTCTTC.

V usage is TRBV19 and J usage is TRBJ2-7, with 7 bases aligning to TRBD1. J lost 4 bases, V lost 1 base, and 4 bases had no gene match. The CDR3 sequence is 14 residues long. CDR1 is LNHDA, CDR2 SQIVND, per germline (reference sequence). As DNA, the CDR3 is TGTGCCAGTAGTATAGGGTACAGGGGATACGAGCAGTACTTC. It translates to CASSIGYRGYEQYF.